This T cell receptor beta chain was captured by sequencing in a study of blood T cell repertoires in COVID-19. Whole-study context: The origin of the acute and convalescent COVID-19 samples was the United States, Italy and Spain. The cDNA or gDNA used as material had been derived from T cells, B-cell-depleted T cells, or PBMCs.

The CDR3 loop spans 13 amino acids. Trimming left V 0 bases short and J 5 bases short, with 9 bases between. CDR1 SGDLS and CDR2 YYNGEE come from the germline V gene. Original processing notes: Counts of nucleated cells, estimated from reference gene primer amplification, were obtained. The table came from immunoSEQ multiplex PCR; TCRdb's copy has only in-frame clones and leaves some out. V and J calls and clone size are given by that table; D and trimming were obtained from the DNA. The sample carries 85,000 to 130,000 clones, approximately 84% recorded once. This receptor was identified in a woman between 55 and 75 years old with acute or convalescent COVID-19. The chain carries TRBV9 and TRBJ2-7; D is possibly TRBD1 (6 bases). Sequencing was done on a sample of peripheral blood. The DNA for the CDR3 is TGTGCCAGCAGCGTAGGTTCAGGGGACGAGCAGTACTTC. Its translation: CASSVGSGDEQYF.